The next 31 T cell receptor beta chains were all read from a single sample in a study of blood T cell repertoires in COVID-19. Repertoires were generated with immunoSEQ multiplex PCR, while TCRdb's copy carries only in-frame clones and drops some. This sample has 25,000 to 35,000 clones; 65% to 90% occur once, and the top ten carry roughly 26%. Sequences were obtained from peripheral blood. Receptors originate from a human donor in a cohort sampled during active COVID-19.

This clone showed up just once. This chain joins TRBV29-1 and TRBJ1-1; D is possibly TRBD1 (5 bases). CDR1 SQVTM and CDR2 ANQGSEA come from the germline V gene. The CDR3 contains 13 residues. The V end lost 3 bases, the J end lost 4 bases, and 12 bases lay between the germline ends. The CDR3 coding sequence is TGCAGCGTTGAGTCAGGGATGACCACTGAAGCTTTCTTT. This translates into CSVESGMTTEAFF.

This chain links TRBV7-3 with TRBJ2-1; D call uncertain. Germline V gives CDR1 SGHTA, CDR2 FQGTGA. V was clipped by 3 bases and J by 5 bases, with 11 bases between them. This CDR3 is built from 14 residues. CDR3 DNA: TGTGCCAGCAGCTTGTCCCGTGGCAACAATGAGCAGTTCTTC. As protein: CASSLSRGNNEQFF.

This chain joins TRBV6-5 and TRBJ2-1; TRBD2 aligns across 7 bases. Germline V CDR1 and CDR2: MNHEY, SVGAGI. The V and J ends lost 6 bases and 7 bases, in that order; junction bases with no gene match: 9. CDR3 size: 14 residues. In nucleotides, the CDR3 is TGTGCCAGCAGCCGACTAGCAGGATGGAATGAGCAGTTCTTC. Translated: CASSRLAGWNEQFF.

V is TRBV28 and J is TRBJ1-4; D gene unclear. The CDR3 sequence is 15 residues long. Trimming stripped 6 bases from V and 0 bases from J, with 11 bases between. CDR1 MDHEN and CDR2 SYDVKM come from the germline V gene. The CDR3 DNA reads TGTGCCAGCAGAACGAAAACTACAACTAATGAAAAACTGTTTTTT. Encoded protein: CASRTKTTTNEKLFF.

The DNA for the CDR3 is TGCGCCAGCAGCCAAGAAGAAATAGGACTTGCCCCCTACGAGCAGTACTTC. Translation: CASSQEEIGLAPYEQYF. The chain employs TRBV4-3 and TRBJ2-7; tentatively, D is TRBD2 (5 bases). The germline V gene encodes CDR1 LGHNA and CDR2 YSLEER. The CDR3 has 17 amino acids. V lost 0 bases and J lost 2, with 17 bases in between.

The chain has TRBV14 and TRBJ1-2, with 7 bases matching TRBD1. This CDR3 region has 17 residues. The germline V gene encodes CDR1 SGHDN and CDR2 FVKESK. V shed 3 bases, J shed 4 bases, and the junction held 14 bases outside the gene matches. The DNA of the CDR3 is TGTGCCAGCAGCCATCAGACAGGGACGTATCGCAGCTATGGCTACACCTTC. It encodes CASSHQTGTYRSYGYTF.

The CDR3 here is CATSLGGTSGELFF. The CDR3 bases are TGCGCCACCTCTCTAGGTGGGACTTCCGGGGAGCTGTTTTTT. This chain connects TRBV5-1 to TRBJ2-2, with a weak D call TRBD2 (6 bases). Trimming left V 9 bases short and J 6 bases short, with 18 bases between. This CDR3 has 14 residues. Germline assignment: CDR1 SGHRS and CDR2 YFSETQ.

The J gene is TRBJ2-1, the V gene TRBV6-5; 10 nucleotides agree with TRBD1. This CDR3 region has 16 residues. In germline, CDR1 is MNHEY, CDR2 SVGAGI. The V and J ends lost 2 bases and 9 bases, in that order; junction bases with no gene match: 10. The CDR3 region has the DNA TGTGCCAGCAGTTACGCCGGGACAGGGGCATCGGGTGAGCAGTTCTTC. Encoded protein: CASSYAGTGASGEQFF.

The chain recombines TRBV5-5 with TRBJ1-4; 8 positions agree with TRBD1. With V trimmed by 0 bases and J by 12 bases, 10 bases remained unmatched. This CDR3 is 15 amino acids long. From germline, CDR1 is SGHKS and CDR2 YYEKEE (reference sequence). Here the CDR3 DNA reads TGTGCCAGCAGCTTGGCAGGACAGGGATACATGGAACTGTTTTTT. Protein: CASSLAGQGYMELFF.

This chain connects TRBV19 to TRBJ1-6; D is unresolved. Germline CDR1 reads LNHDA; CDR2 reads SQIVND (reference sequence). The V and J ends lost 3 bases and 9 bases respectively, with 6 bases between them. CDR3 length: 12 residues. The CDR3 region is CASSIQRSPLHF. In DNA form, the CDR3 reads TGTGCCAGTAGTATTCAGCGTTCACCCCTCCACTTT.

This chain joins TRBV9 and TRBJ2-3; 7 bases map to TRBD2. V was clipped by 6 bases and J by 2 bases; unmatched bases: 9. Germline CDR1 reads SGDLS; CDR2 reads YYNGEE. The CDR3 has 15 residues. The CDR3 sequence: CASNAWGGSTDTQYF. CDR3 nucleotide sequence: TGTGCCAGCAATGCTTGGGGGGGATCCACAGATACGCAGTATTTT.

V usage is TRBV14 and J usage is TRBJ2-7; possible D gene TRBD2, 6 bases. The V end was cut by 2 bases, the J end by 13 bases, with 15 bases between. CDR1 is SGHDN and CDR2 is FVKESK in the germline V gene. CDR3 length equals 12 residues. CDR3 sequence reads: CASSQPGGRKYF. The CDR3 DNA is TGTGCCAGCAGCCAACCCGGGGGTAGAAAATACTTC. The full variable domain, completed using reference TRBV14 and TRBJ2-7, is EAGVTQFPSHSVIEKGQTVTLRCDPISGHDNLYWYRRVMGKEIKFLLHFVKESKQDESGMPNNRFLAERTGGTYSTLKVQPAELEDSGVYFCASSQPGGRKYFGPGTRLTVT.

The chain has TRBV11-2 and TRBJ2-2; 15 nucleotides align to TRBD2. The CDR3 sequence is 18 residues long. The ends lost 1 base at V and 2 bases at J; junction bases unmatched: 2. Germline V CDR1 and CDR2: SGHAT, FQNNGV. The CDR3 reads CASSLGTSGGDNTGELFF. CDR3 DNA sequence: TGTGCCAGCAGCTTAGGGACTAGCGGGGGGGATAACACCGGGGAGCTGTTTTTT.

Only one count was recorded for this clone. J is TRBJ2-7 and V is TRBV5-5; tentatively, D is TRBD1 (6 bases). The CDR3 sequence is 14 residues long. Per germline, CDR1 SGHKS and CDR2 YYEKEE (reference sequence). Trimming shortened V by 3 bases and J by 4 bases, and 14 bases separated the two germline ends. The CDR3 DNA reads TGTGCCAGCAGCTATCTGATGGGGGCTTACGAGCAGTACTTC. Translation: CASSYLMGAYEQYF.

The chain couples TRBV19 to TRBJ1-1; weak D call: TRBD1 (6 bases). The CDR3 sequence is 13 residues long. V was clipped by 5 bases and J by 1 base, with 8 bases between them. Germline V CDR1 and CDR2: LNHDA, SQIVND (reference sequence). CDR3 residues: CASSGQWNTEAFF. Written as DNA, the CDR3 is TGTGCCAGTAGTGGACAGTGGAACACTGAAGCTTTCTTT.

The V call is TRBV29-1, the J call TRBJ1-1; 7 bases map to TRBD1. After removal of 4 bases from V and 0 bases from J, the junction contained 11 bases not matched to a gene. CDR3 length: 16 amino acids. From germline, CDR1 is SQVTM and CDR2 ANQGSEA. CDR3 DNA sequence: TGCAGCGTTGCCAGGGACAGACTCGGAATGAACACTGAAGCTTTCTTT. Translated: CSVARDRLGMNTEAFF.

The rearrangement links TRBV2 to TRBJ2-2, with 10 positions matching TRBD2. CDR3 length equals 17 residues. The V gene end was trimmed by 6 bases and the J gene end by 6 bases; junction bases not matched to a gene: 13. CDR1 SNHLY and CDR2 FYNNEI come from the germline V gene. The DNA of the CDR3 is TGTGCCAGCAGCCGAAGGCTAGCGGGGGTGGGGGCCGGGGAGCTGTTTTTT. Encoded protein: CASSRRLAGVGAGELFF.

The gene calls are TRBV11-2 and TRBJ2-7, with 10 bases fitting TRBD2. The germline gives CDR1 SGHAT, CDR2 FQNNGV. V gave up 5 bases and J gave up 0 bases; unmatched junction bases: 4. This CDR3 contains 15 residues. This CDR3 reads CASSRTSGRSYEQYF. For the CDR3, the DNA is TGTGCCAGCAGCCGGACTAGCGGCCGCTCCTACGAGCAGTACTTC.

The chain employs TRBV12-3 or TRBV12-4 and TRBJ1-6; 7 bases are a match to TRBD1. There are 12 residues in the CDR3. V gave up 6 bases and J gave up 7 bases; unmatched junction bases: 0. The CDR3 spells CASRQGNSPLHF. Here the CDR3 DNA reads TGTGCCAGCAGACAGGGGAATTCACCCCTCCACTTT.

This chain joins TRBV18 and TRBJ2-7, with D perhaps matching TRBD1 (5 bases). This CDR3 contains 15 residues. The V and J ends lost 1 base and 5 bases respectively, with 15 bases between them. The germline gives CDR1 KGHSH, CDR2 LQKENI. The CDR3 loop is CASSPRQGTGHEQYF. The CDR3 DNA sequence: TGTGCCAGCTCACCACGGCAGGGAACGGGCCACGAGCAGTACTTC.

This sequence joins TRBV6-5 and TRBJ2-5; TRBD2 matches at 7 bases. Per the germline V gene, CDR1 is MNHEY and CDR2 is SVGAGI. The J segment lost 3 bases and the V segment lost 3 bases, leaving 4 bases of the junction unmatched. The CDR3 totals 14 residues. This CDR3 reads CASSYLGGEETQYF. The CDR3 region has the DNA TGTGCCAGCAGTTATCTGGGGGGGGAAGAGACCCAGTACTTC.

This clone has only one observation. The chain joins TRBV4-3 to TRBJ1-1; maybe TRBD1 (6 bases). The CDR3 totals 16 residues. Trimming pared 6 bases from V and 1 base from J, leaving 18 bases between. Germline lookup yields CDR1 LGHNA and CDR2 YSLEER. CDR3 sequence reads: CASSLGGGYPNTEAFF. The CDR3 DNA reads TGCGCCAGCAGTCTAGGGGGGGGCTACCCGAACACTGAAGCTTTCTTT.

This clone was seen only once. The rearrangement links TRBV2 to TRBJ2-2, with 7 bases lining up with TRBD2. Germline CDR1 SNHLY, CDR2 FYNNEI. This CDR3 region has 16 residues. V lost 6 bases to trimming and J lost 3 bases; unmatched junction nucleotides: 10. The CDR3 DNA follows: TGTGCCAGCAGCGCCTTCCGAGGGAGGGACACCGGGGAGCTGTTTTTT. As protein: CASSAFRGRDTGELFF.

This clone has just one count. The rearrangement links TRBV19 to TRBJ2-7; 8 bases line up with TRBD1. The germline CDR1 and CDR2 sequences are LNHDA and SQIVND (reference sequence). Trimming at V came to 1 base and at J to 5 bases, leaving 7 bases not matched to a gene. The CDR3 extends over 15 amino acids. The CDR3 bases are TGTGCCAGTAGTATAGTGGGGACAGGAACGGACGAGCAGTACTTC. The encoded protein is CASSIVGTGTDEQYF.

The gene calls are TRBV6-6 and TRBJ2-7, with TRBD1 matching 7 bases. The J segment lost 0 bases and the V segment lost 6 bases, leaving 8 bases of the junction unmatched. Per the germline V gene, CDR1 is MNHNY and CDR2 is SVGAGI (reference sequence). The CDR3 length is 15 residues. The CDR3 DNA follows: TGTGCCAGCAGCAAACCGGGACAGAGCTCCTACGAGCAGTACTTC. Protein: CASSKPGQSSYEQYF.

The chain couples TRBV10-3 to TRBJ1-6; 8 bases map to TRBD1. CDR1 and CDR2 from the germline V gene are ENHRY and SYGVKD. CDR3 length equals 15 residues. V lost 3 bases and J lost 9; bases outside the gene matches: 7. CDR3 residues: CAISESTGGGSPLHF. As DNA, the CDR3 is TGTGCCATCAGTGAATCCACAGGGGGAGGTTCACCCCTCCACTTT.

CDR3 sequence (DNA): TGTGCCAGCAGTTGGGGCCCCAATGAGCAGTTCTTC. Its protein is CASSWGPNEQFF. The V and J genes are TRBV7-2 and TRBJ2-1; a possible D gene is TRBD1 (5 bases). V lost 6 bases and J lost 6, with 9 bases in between. This CDR3 has 12 residues. From germline, CDR1 is SGHTA and CDR2 FQGNSA.

This chain links TRBV10-3 with TRBJ1-1, with D hard to call. This CDR3 region has 13 residues. Per the germline V gene, CDR1 is ENHRY and CDR2 is SYGVKD. The germline V and J ends were trimmed by 10 bases and 5 bases, with 17 bases remaining between them. The CDR3 DNA is TGTGCCAACCAGAGGGCTGCGGGAACTGAAGCTTTCTTT. It is translated as CANQRAAGTEAFF.

V and J are TRBV4-1 and TRBJ1-4, with 7 bases matching TRBD1. The CDR3 is 18 amino acids. The V gene end was trimmed by 3 bases and the J gene end by 8 bases; junction bases not matched to a gene: 18. Germline V CDR1 and CDR2: MGHRA, YSYEKL. CDR3 region: CASSQDPNHRGTREKLFF. The CDR3 nucleotides are TGCGCCAGCAGCCAGGACCCGAATCACAGGGGTACTCGAGAAAAACTGTTTTTT.

The chain employs TRBV7-9 and TRBJ2-3; D unresolved. Germline CDR1 is SEHNR and CDR2 is FQNEAQ (reference sequence). V lost 3 bases and J lost 1, with 17 bases in between. The CDR3 runs 17 residues. The CDR3, as DNA: TGTGCCAGCAGCTTTGCCAGGCCGGCCATAGGCACAGATACGCAGTATTTT. It translates to CASSFARPAIGTDTQYF.

The genes are TRBV19 and TRBJ1-1, with D tentatively TRBD1 (6 bases). Trimming removed 5 bases from V and 0 bases from J, with 13 bases in between. Germline V gene sequence: CDR1 LNHDA, CDR2 SQIVND (reference sequence). This CDR3 has 15 residues. The CDR3 nucleotides read TGTGCCAGTAGTCCACCCCAGGGGCTGAACACTGAAGCTTTCTTT. Amino acids: CASSPPQGLNTEAFF.